A single sample is the source of the 5 T cell receptor beta chains below, sequenced in a study of control samples from healthy donors and cancer patients. Assay: immunoSEQ multiplex PCR; the TCRdb copy retains only in-frame clones and omits some. The table records approximately 100,000 clones, more than 90% of them present only once. Source material: blood. Receptor source: a human donor in good health. The donor label of this sample is uncertain.

The chain uses TRBV7-9 and TRBJ1-2, with D perhaps matching TRBD1 (6 bases). V was clipped by 5 bases and J by 8 bases, with 12 bases between them. The length of the CDR3 is 12 residues. Germline loops: CDR1 SEHNR, CDR2 FQNEAQ (reference sequence). CDR3: CASSLKGEGYTF. The CDR3 DNA follows: TGTGCCAGCAGCCTCAAGGGGGAAGGCTACACCTTC.

The chain recombines TRBV2 with TRBJ1-5; 7 bases agree with TRBD1. The CDR3 spans 16 residues. CDR1 SNHLY and CDR2 FYNNEI come from the germline V gene. J gave up 1 base and V 3 bases, and 6 bases lay outside the gene matches. The chain's CDR3 is CASSDGTATSNQPQHF. CDR3 coding DNA: TGTGCCAGCAGTGACGGGACAGCGACGAGCAATCAGCCCCAGCATTTT.

This clone was counted only a few times. The V and J genes are TRBV24-1 and TRBJ2-5; D unclear. Trimming took 3 bases from V and 4 from J, leaving 17 bases between them. CDR3 length: 16 residues. From germline, CDR1 is KGHDR and CDR2 SFDVKD. In nucleotides, the CDR3 is TGTGCCACCAGTGATCCCGGGCCCACGGGCCGAGAGACCCAGTACTTC. Amino acid sequence: CATSDPGPTGRETQYF.

The V call is TRBV13, the J call TRBJ1-1; 7 bases agree with TRBD1. V dropped 6 bases and J dropped 0; count of bases not matched to a gene: 13. Germline CDR1 and CDR2: PRHDT and FYEKMQ (reference sequence). This CDR3 contains 17 residues. The CDR3 DNA reads TGTGCCAGCAGTCCACAGGGGCAGTTCTTTATGAACACTGAAGCTTTCTTT. It encodes CASSPQGQFFMNTEAFF.

The rearrangement links TRBV7-2 to TRBJ2-1; D is uncertain. This CDR3 comprises 17 residues. Germline V gene data show CDR1 as SGHTA and CDR2 as FQGNSA. With 2 bases removed from V and 1 base from J, the gap between germline ends came to 15 bases. The CDR3 protein is CASSLLFSTLSYNEQFF. The CDR3 region has the DNA TGTGCCAGCAGCTTACTGTTTTCCACATTGTCCTACAATGAGCAGTTCTTC.